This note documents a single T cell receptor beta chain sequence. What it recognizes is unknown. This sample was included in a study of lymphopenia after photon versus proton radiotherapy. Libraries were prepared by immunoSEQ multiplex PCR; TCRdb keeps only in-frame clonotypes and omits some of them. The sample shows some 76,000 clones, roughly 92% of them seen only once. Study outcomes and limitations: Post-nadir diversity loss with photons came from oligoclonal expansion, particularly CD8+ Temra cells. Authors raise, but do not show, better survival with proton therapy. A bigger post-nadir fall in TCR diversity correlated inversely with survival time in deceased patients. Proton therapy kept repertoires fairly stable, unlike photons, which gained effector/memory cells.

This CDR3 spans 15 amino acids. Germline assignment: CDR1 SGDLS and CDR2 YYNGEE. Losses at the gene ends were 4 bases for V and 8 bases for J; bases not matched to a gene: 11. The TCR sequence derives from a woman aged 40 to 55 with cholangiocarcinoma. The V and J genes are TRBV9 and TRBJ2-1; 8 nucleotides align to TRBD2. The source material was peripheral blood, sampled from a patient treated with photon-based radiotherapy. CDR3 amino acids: CASSPGGAPSHEQFF. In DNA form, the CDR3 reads TGTGCCAGCAGCCCCGGGGGGGCTCCATCGCATGAGCAGTTCTTC.